Presented here are 10 T cell receptor beta chains from one specimen sequenced in a study of cytomegalovirus exposure and HLA in healthy donors. The PCR employed 60 Vbeta primers together with 13 Jbeta primers. Profiled with immunoSEQ multiplex PCR; TCRdb holds only in-frame clones, not every one. The repertoire consists of more than 150,000 clones, with 82% occurring once and the leading ten covering about 0.8%. Source material: PBMCs. These receptors were collected from a woman under 30 in good health and CMV-seronegative.

V usage is TRBV18 and J usage is TRBJ1-5; D is perhaps TRBD1 (6 bases). The CDR3 spans 13 residues. From germline, CDR1 is KGHSH and CDR2 LQKENI. Trimming shortened V by 4 bases and J by 4 bases, and 8 bases separated the two germline ends. This CDR3 is CASSQGDNQPQHF. In DNA form, the CDR3 reads TGTGCCAGCTCACAGGGGGATAATCAGCCCCAGCATTTT.

J is TRBJ2-1 and V is TRBV6-1, with 7 bases that match TRBD2. The V and J ends lost 2 bases and 6 bases, in that order; junction bases with no gene match: 7. CDR3 length: 15 residues. CDR1 is MNHNS and CDR2 is SASEGT in the germline V gene. This CDR3 is CASSERLAPANEQFF. CDR3 bases: TGTGCCAGCAGTGAAAGACTAGCCCCTGCCAATGAGCAGTTCTTC.

This clone was seen just once. This chain links TRBV30 with TRBJ2-2; TRBD1 aligns across 10 bases. V dropped 0 bases and J dropped 6; count of bases not matched to a gene: 10. Germline V CDR1 and CDR2: GTSNPN, SVGIG (reference sequence). The CDR3 runs to 17 residues. DNA for the CDR3: TGTGCCTGGAGTGTCGACCGCGGACAGGGGGGTTCCGGGGAGCTGTTTTTT. Translation: CAWSVDRGQGGSGELFF.

V and J are TRBV27 and TRBJ2-5, with D perhaps matching TRBD2 (5 bases). CDR1 is MNHEY, CDR2 SMNVEV, per germline (reference sequence). The CDR3 length is 13 residues. Trimming took 5 bases from V and 2 from J, leaving 9 bases between them. As DNA, the CDR3 is TGTGCCAGCAGTCAACTAGGGCAAGAGACCCAGTACTTC. Translation: CASSQLGQETQYF.

The V call is TRBV6-5, the J call TRBJ1-5; 8 bases align to TRBD1. The V segment lost 4 bases and the J segment 1 base; nucleotides outside the gene matches: 3. CDR1 MNHEY and CDR2 SVGAGI come from the germline V gene. The CDR3 length is 15 residues. The CDR3 sequence is CASSSTGVSNQPQHF. In DNA form, the CDR3 reads TGTGCCAGCAGTTCGACAGGGGTAAGCAATCAGCCCCAGCATTTT.

This chain links TRBV19 with TRBJ1-6; no clear D. The CDR3 is 13 residues long. Germline loops: CDR1 LNHDA, CDR2 SQIVND (reference sequence). Trimming shortened V by 9 bases and J by 4 bases, and 10 bases separated the two germline ends. CDR3 sequence: CASAGGYNSPLHF. As DNA, the CDR3 is TGTGCCAGCGCGGGTGGGTATAATTCACCCCTCCACTTT.

The rearrangement links TRBV7-9 to TRBJ2-7, with 7 bases fitting TRBD1. This CDR3 is built from 16 residues. Germline CDR1 reads SEHNR; CDR2 reads FQNEAQ (reference sequence). Trimming removed 6 bases from V and 6 bases from J; junction bases left unmatched: 17. CDR3 coding DNA: TGTGCCAGCAGTCGACAGGGCCCCTACATATTAATCGAGCAGTACTTC. Protein sequence: CASSRQGPYILIEQYF. Together with reference TRBV7-9 and TRBJ2-7, the CDR3 gives the full variable domain: DTGVSQNPRHKITKRGQNVTFRCDPISEHNRLYWYRQTLGQGPEFLTYFQNEAQLEKSRLLSDRFSAERPKGSFSTLEIQRTEQGDSAMYLCASSRQGPYILIEQYFGPGTRLTVT.

This clone was observed a handful of times. The gene calls are TRBV6-5 and TRBJ1-5; 8 bases are a match to TRBD1. CDR1 and CDR2 (germline): MNHEY, SVGAGI. CDR3 length equals 15 residues. V trimming: 6 bases; J trimming: 7 bases; junction bases outside the gene matches: 11. The CDR3 spells CASRADRAYGQPQHF. Written as DNA, the CDR3 is TGTGCCAGCAGAGCGGACAGGGCGTACGGACAGCCCCAGCATTTT.

The chain couples TRBV5-1 to TRBJ2-5, with TRBD2 matching 7 bases. CDR3 length equals 14 residues. J lost 2 bases, V lost 3 bases, and 4 bases had no gene match. Germline V gene sequence: CDR1 SGHRS, CDR2 YFSETQ. The CDR3 region is CASSSGGGQETQYF. The CDR3, as DNA: TGCGCCAGCAGCTCTGGGGGGGGGCAAGAGACCCAGTACTTC.

The chain joins TRBV18 to TRBJ2-1; 7 bases are shared with TRBD1. Germline CDR1 is KGHSH and CDR2 is LQKENI. The CDR3 has 15 amino acids. V shed 1 base and J 8 bases; nucleotides not matched to a gene: 8. CDR3 DNA: TGTGCCAGCTCACCACTTTCAGGGGGTAACGATGAGCAGTTCTTC. Protein product: CASSPLSGGNDEQFF.